This T cell receptor beta chain was sequenced during a study of cytomegalovirus exposure and HLA in healthy donors. Study background: The same platform was used for the 90 to 150 validation repertoires and the approximately 670 first-cohort repertoires, a later analysis reported.

Points from the study as a whole: The tendency of first-cohort TCR clusters to co-occur in the 90 to 150 validation repertoires emerged from a later analysis. Rarity characterized most TCR sequences, yet some public TCRs appeared in many donors.

Trimming shortened V by 3 bases and J by 2 bases, and 7 bases separated the two germline ends. CDR3 length: 13 amino acids. Germline V gene data show CDR1 as SGHNT and CDR2 as YENEEA. Only a few counts were recorded for this clone. The target antigen is unknown. Assay: immunoSEQ multiplex PCR; the TCRdb copy retains only in-frame clones and omits some. The sample includes 150,000 or so clones, roughly 80% seen only once; the top ten take 2% to 2.5%. The chain uses TRBV11-3 and TRBJ2-5; D is perhaps TRBD2 (6 bases). The TCR was taken from a man under 40 in good health and CMV-seropositive. Sequencing was done on a sample of PBMCs. The CDR3 DNA is TGTGCCAGCAGCTTGGGACTTCAAGAGACCCAGTACTTC. Its translation is CASSLGLQETQYF.